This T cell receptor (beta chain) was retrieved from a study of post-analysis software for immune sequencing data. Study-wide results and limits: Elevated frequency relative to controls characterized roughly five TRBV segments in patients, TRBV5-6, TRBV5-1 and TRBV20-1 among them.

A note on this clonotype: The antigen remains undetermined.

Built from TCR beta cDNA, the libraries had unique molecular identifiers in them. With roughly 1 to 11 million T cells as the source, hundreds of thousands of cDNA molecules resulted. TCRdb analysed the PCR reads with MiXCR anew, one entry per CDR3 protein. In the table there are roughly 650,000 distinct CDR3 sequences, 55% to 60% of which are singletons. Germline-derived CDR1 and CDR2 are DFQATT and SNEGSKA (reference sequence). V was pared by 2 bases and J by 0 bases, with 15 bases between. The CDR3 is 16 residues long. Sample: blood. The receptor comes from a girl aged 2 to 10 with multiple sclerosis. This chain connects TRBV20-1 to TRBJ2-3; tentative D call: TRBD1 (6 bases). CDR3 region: CSARSRGQSSTDTQYF. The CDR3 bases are TGCAGTGCTAGATCCCGCGGACAGTCTAGCACAGATACGCAGTATTTT.